What follows describes a single TCR beta chain. Germline CDR1 is SGHRS and CDR2 is YFSETQ. V lost 0 bases and J lost 0; bases outside the gene matches: 0. The CDR3 sequence is 14 residues long. The assay was immunoSEQ multiplex PCR, and TCRdb's table has in-frame clones only and misses some. The sample consists of about 57,000 clones, 80% to 95% of them appearing once. The sample is drawn from a study of T cell changes during pregnancy in multiple sclerosis. The gene calls are TRBV5-1 and TRBJ2-7, with TRBD1 matching 7 bases. This TCR came from a female donor in good health, enrolled as a control in a pregnancy study. The sequences come from peripheral blood, collected after pregnancy. The DNA for the CDR3 is TGCGCCAGCAGCTTGGGGGACAGCTCCTACGAGCAGTACTTC. This translates into CASSLGDSSYEQYF. Together with reference TRBV5-1 and TRBJ2-7, the CDR3 gives the full variable domain: KAGVTQTPRYLIKTRGQQVTLSCSPISGHRSVSWYQQTPGQGLQFLFEYFSETQRNKGNFPGRFSGRQFSNSRSEMNVSTLELGDSALYLCASSLGDSSYEQYFGPGTRLTVT.